Sequencing of this TCR beta chain was carried out in a study of Ad26.COV2.S vaccination and SARS-CoV-2 variants. Study as a whole: By the intramuscular route, Ad26.COV2.S was given once, or twice 56 days apart. Whole-study results and caveats: Substantial post-vaccination breadth of spike-specific CD8+ and CD4+ T cell responses was reported. Across vaccine and placebo recipients, the breadth of non-spike TCRs was similar.

Germline lookup yields CDR1 MNHNS and CDR2 SASEGT. The CDR3 extends over 13 amino acids. Deletions cut 0 bases from V and 2 bases from J, with 5 bases between. Treatment of the sample: 19 received Ad26.COV2.S at low or high dose, single or two shots; about five received placebo; per-sample allocation not given. Each sample was drawn 63 days after the first injection (of vaccine or placebo). An 18-55-year-old adult in Boston served as donor. As concerns this clone: Its antigen is unknown.

Profiling relied on immunoSEQ multiplex PCR, and the TCRdb table lists in-frame clones only, not all of them. This table holds about 350,000 clones, 85% to 90% found once. This clonotype originated in a person between 18 and 60 years old who received the Ad26.COV2.S COVID-19 vaccine or a placebo. The chain couples TRBV6-1 to TRBJ2-7; D not certain. Material: peripheral blood, obtained in a trial of Ad26.COV2.S vaccine versus placebo. CDR3 sequence: CASSEASTYEQYF. The CDR3 DNA is TGTGCCAGCAGTGAAGCGTCAACCTACGAGCAGTACTTC.